Below are 5 T cell receptor beta chains sequenced from a single sample in a study of blood T cell repertoires in COVID-19. The data were produced by immunoSEQ multiplex PCR, yet TCRdb's version contains in-frame clones alone and is incomplete. Of more than 200,000 clones listed, about 91% are singletons. The source material was peripheral blood. The receptor source for this set is a woman aged 25 to 39 with COVID-19, enrolled during active disease.

The chain carries TRBV27 and TRBJ2-7; TRBD1 matches at 9 bases. The V segment lost 0 bases and the J segment 1 base; nucleotides outside the gene matches: 4. This CDR3 is 16 amino acids long. Germline V lookup: CDR1 MNHEY, CDR2 SMNVEV (reference sequence). The DNA for the CDR3 is TGTGCCAGCAGTTTATCCTCCGGGACAGGGTCCTACGAGCAGTACTTC. Residues: CASSLSSGTGSYEQYF.

V usage is TRBV28 and J usage is TRBJ2-5, with 8 positions matching TRBD2. The CDR3 consists of 13 residues. The trim removed 8 bases at V and 5 bases at J, leaving 7 bases unmatched. The germline gives CDR1 MDHEN, CDR2 SYDVKM. CDR3 protein: CASQSGGEETQYF. DNA for the CDR3: TGTGCCAGCCAAAGCGGGGGCGAGGAGACCCAGTACTTC.

Regarding this clone: One end of the junction varies from germline; a read error may be responsible. V and J are TRBV15 and TRBJ1-2, with 7 bases identical to TRBD1. CDR3 length equals 16 residues. Germline CDR1 is LNHNV and CDR2 is YYDKDF (reference sequence). CDR3 bases: TGTGCCACCAGCAGAACGCCGGGACAGATTAACCATGGCTACACCTTC. This encodes CATSRTPGQINHGYTF.

This chain joins TRBV7-9 and TRBJ1-2; D gene ambiguous. Trimming left V 11 bases short and J 4 bases short, with 14 bases between. The length of the CDR3 is 12 residues. Germline V lookup: CDR1 SEHNR, CDR2 FQNEAQ (reference sequence). The CDR3 DNA follows: TGTGCCCCCGGCGGGGATACCTATGGCTACACCTTC. Encoded protein: CAPGGDTYGYTF.

This clone was found once. The gene calls are TRBV3-1 (or the pseudogene TRBV3-2) and TRBJ2-7; D unresolved. Trimming stripped 4 bases from V and 2 bases from J, with 12 bases between. The CDR3 runs to 14 residues. Germline V gene data show CDR1 as LGHDT and CDR2 as YNNKEL (reference sequence). CDR3 nucleotides: TGTGCCAGCAGCCCCGACATATCAGCCTACGAGCAGTACTTC. It specifies CASSPDISAYEQYF.